One T cell receptor (beta chain) is described in this entry. This CDR3 contains 12 residues. V lost 5 bases and J 4 bases, leaving 8 bases between the germline ends. Sequencing was performed with immunoSEQ multiplex PCR; in TCRdb, only in-frame clones are kept and a portion is missing. The data show about 90,000 clones, with around four fifths seen just once and 3.4% held by the top ten. The data were obtained in a study of blood T cell repertoires in COVID-19. Turning to the study itself: Spain, Italy and the United States supplied samples that represented acute and convalescent COVID-19.

The receptor's source is a man aged 50-60 years with acute or convalescent COVID-19. The sequencing input was peripheral blood. The rearrangement links TRBV12-3 or TRBV12-4 to TRBJ1-2; D remains ambiguous. CDR3 sequence (DNA): TGTGCCAGCAGTCCACTCCCCTATGGCTACACCTTC. This encodes CASSPLPYGYTF.